This T cell receptor (beta chain) was obtained from a study of blood T cell repertoires in COVID-19. Seattle enrolled patients during active infection and tracked them longitudinally. Here immunoSEQ multiplex PCR was the method, and the copy in TCRdb shows in-frame clones only, minus some. This sample yields 200,000 to 250,000 clones, of which around 83% are seen a single time; 7% to 10% belongs to the top ten. The CDR3 is made up of 14 amino acids. CDR1 SGHRS and CDR2 YFSETQ come from the germline V gene. V was shortened by 0 bases and J by 3 bases, with 10 bases between the two germline ends. Source material: peripheral blood. This chain joins TRBV5-1 and TRBJ2-7; TRBD2 is a possible D gene (5 bases). This receptor was obtained from a woman older than 75 with COVID-19, enrolled during active disease. Written as DNA, the CDR3 is TGCGCCAGCAGCTTGGATGGGAGAGGCTACGAGCAGTACTTC. Protein: CASSLDGRGYEQYF.